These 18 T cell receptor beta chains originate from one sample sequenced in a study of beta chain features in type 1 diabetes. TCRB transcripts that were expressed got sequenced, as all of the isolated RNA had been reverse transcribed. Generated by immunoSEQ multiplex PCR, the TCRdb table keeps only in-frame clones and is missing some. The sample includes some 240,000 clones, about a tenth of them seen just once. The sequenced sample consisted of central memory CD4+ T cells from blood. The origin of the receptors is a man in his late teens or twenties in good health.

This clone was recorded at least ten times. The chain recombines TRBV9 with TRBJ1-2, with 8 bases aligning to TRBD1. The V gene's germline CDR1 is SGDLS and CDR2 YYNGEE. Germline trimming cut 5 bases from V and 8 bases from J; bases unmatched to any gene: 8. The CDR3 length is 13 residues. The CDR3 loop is CASSPGQGWGYTF. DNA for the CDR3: TGTGCCAGCAGTCCCGGACAGGGCTGGGGCTACACCTTC.

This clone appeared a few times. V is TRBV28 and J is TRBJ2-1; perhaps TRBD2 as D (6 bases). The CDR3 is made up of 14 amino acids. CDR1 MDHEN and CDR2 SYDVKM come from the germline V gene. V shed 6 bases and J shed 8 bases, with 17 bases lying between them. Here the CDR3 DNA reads TGTGCCAGCAGCAAAGCGGGCCCTACGCATGAGCAGTTCTTC. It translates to CASSKAGPTHEQFF. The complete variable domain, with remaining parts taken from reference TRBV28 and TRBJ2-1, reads DVKVTQSSRYLVKRTGEKVFLECVQDMDHENMFWYRQDPGLGLRLIYFSYDVKMKEKGDIPEGYSVSREKKERFSLILESASTNQTSMYLCASSKAGPTHEQFFGPGTRLTVL.

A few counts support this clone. CDR3 nucleotide sequence: TGTGCCAGCAGCTTAGCAGGGCCAGATACGCAGTATTTT. As protein: CASSLAGPDTQYF. The chain links TRBV7-2 to TRBJ2-3; unclear D gene. The CDR3 is 13 amino acids. CDR1 and CDR2 (germline): SGHTA, FQGNSA. Trimming removed 0 bases at V and 4 bases at J, with 5 bases between.

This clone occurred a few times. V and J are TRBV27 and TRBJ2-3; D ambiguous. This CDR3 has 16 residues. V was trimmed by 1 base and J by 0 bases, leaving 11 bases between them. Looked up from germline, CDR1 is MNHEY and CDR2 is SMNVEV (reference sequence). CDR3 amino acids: CASSLYVSTSTDTQYF. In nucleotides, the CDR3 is TGTGCCAGCAGTTTATATGTATCCACTAGCACAGATACGCAGTATTTT.

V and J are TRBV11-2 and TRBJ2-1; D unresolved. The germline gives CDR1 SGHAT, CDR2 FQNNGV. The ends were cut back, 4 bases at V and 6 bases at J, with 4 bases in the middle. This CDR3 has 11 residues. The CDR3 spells CASSSSNEQFF. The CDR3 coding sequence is TGTGCCAGCAGCTCAAGCAATGAGCAGTTCTTC.

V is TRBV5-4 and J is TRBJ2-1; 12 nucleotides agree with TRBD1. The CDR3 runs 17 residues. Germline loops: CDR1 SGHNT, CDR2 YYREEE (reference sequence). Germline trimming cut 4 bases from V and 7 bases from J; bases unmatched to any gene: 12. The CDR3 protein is CASSVGPGQGARNEQFF. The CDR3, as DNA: TGTGCCAGCAGCGTAGGGCCGGGACAGGGGGCGAGAAATGAGCAGTTCTTC.

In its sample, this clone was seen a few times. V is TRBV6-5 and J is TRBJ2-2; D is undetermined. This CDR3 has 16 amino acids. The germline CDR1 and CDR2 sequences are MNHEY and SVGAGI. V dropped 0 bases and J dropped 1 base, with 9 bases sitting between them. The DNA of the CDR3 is TGTGCCAGCAGTTACTCGATGGTGCAGAACACCGGGGAGCTGTTTTTT. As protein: CASSYSMVQNTGELFF.

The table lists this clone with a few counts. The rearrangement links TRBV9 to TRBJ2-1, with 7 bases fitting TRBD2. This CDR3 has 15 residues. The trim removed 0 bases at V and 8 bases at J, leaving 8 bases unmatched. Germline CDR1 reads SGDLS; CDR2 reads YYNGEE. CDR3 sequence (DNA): TGTGCCAGCAGCGTAGTGGGGGAGGGAGGGGATGAGCAGTTCTTC. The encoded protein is CASSVVGEGGDEQFF.

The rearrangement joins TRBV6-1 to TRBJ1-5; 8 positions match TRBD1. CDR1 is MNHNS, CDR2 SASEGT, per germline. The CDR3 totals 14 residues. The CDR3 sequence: CVTDRDRAERPQHF. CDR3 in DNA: TGTGTCACGGACAGGGACCGGGCCGAGCGGCCCCAGCATTTT.

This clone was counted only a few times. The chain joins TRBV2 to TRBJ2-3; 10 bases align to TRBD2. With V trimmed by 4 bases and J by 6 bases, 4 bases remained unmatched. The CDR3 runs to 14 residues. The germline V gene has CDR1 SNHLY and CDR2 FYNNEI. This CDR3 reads CASSGGTSADTQYF. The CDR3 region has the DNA TGTGCCAGCAGTGGGGGGACTAGCGCGGATACGCAGTATTTT.

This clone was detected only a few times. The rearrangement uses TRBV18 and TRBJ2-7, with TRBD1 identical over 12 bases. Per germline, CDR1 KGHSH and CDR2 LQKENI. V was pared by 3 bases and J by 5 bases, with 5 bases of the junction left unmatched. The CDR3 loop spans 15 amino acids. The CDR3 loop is CASSPGQGALHEQYF. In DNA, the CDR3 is TGTGCCAGCTCACCGGGACAGGGGGCGCTCCACGAGCAGTACTTC.

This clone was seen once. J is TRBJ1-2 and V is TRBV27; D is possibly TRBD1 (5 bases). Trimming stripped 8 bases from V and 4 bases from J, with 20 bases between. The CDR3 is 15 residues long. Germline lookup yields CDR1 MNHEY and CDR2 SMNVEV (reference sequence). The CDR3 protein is CASRTAGGGSYGYTF. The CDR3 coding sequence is TGTGCCAGCCGTACGGCTGGCGGGGGTTCCTATGGCTACACCTTC.

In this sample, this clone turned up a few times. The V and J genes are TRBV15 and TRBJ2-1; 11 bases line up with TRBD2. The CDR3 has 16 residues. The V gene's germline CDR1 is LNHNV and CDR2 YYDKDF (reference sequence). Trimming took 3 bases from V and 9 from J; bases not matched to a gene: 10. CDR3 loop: CATSSDMTSGKLEQFF. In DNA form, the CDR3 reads TGTGCCACCAGCAGTGACATGACTAGCGGGAAGCTTGAGCAGTTCTTC.

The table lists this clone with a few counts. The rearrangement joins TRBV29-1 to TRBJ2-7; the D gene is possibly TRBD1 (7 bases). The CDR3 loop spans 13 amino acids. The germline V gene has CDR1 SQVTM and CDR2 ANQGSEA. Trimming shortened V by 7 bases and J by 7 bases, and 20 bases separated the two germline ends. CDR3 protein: CSAGRGQGGEQYF. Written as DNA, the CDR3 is TGCAGCGCCGGACGCGGCCAGGGGGGTGAGCAGTACTTC.

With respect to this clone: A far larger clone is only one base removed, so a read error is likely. As DNA, the CDR3 is TGCAGCGTTGATTCCGTCCGGGGCTATGGCTACACCTTC. This codes for CSVDSVRGYGYTF. V gene TRBV29-1 combines with J gene TRBJ1-2; no reliable D call. CDR1 is SQVTM, CDR2 ANQGSEA, per germline. The CDR3 is 13 residues long. Trimming cost V 3 bases and J 4 bases, with 12 bases left between them.

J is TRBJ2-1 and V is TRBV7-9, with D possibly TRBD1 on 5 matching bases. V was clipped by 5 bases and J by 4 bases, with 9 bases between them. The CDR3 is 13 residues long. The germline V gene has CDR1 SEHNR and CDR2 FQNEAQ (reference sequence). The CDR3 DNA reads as TGTGCCAGCAGCGCCACAGGTTACAATGAGCAGTTCTTC. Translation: CASSATGYNEQFF.

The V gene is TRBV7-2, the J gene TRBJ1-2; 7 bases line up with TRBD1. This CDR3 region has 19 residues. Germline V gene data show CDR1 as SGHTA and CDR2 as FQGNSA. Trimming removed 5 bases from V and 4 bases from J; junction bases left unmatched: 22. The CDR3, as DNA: TGTGCCAGCAGCCCCCAGGAGGGGGCAGGAAAGAGGGGGGGCTATGGCTACACCTTC. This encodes CASSPQEGAGKRGGYGYTF.

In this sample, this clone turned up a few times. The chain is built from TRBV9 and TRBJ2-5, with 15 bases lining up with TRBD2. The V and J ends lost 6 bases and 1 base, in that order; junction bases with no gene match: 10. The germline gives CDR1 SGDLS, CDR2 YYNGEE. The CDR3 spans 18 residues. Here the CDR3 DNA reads TGTGCCAGCACCTTCGGGGGACTAGCGGGAGGCGTCCAAGAGACCCAGTACTTC. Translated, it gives CASTFGGLAGGVQETQYF.